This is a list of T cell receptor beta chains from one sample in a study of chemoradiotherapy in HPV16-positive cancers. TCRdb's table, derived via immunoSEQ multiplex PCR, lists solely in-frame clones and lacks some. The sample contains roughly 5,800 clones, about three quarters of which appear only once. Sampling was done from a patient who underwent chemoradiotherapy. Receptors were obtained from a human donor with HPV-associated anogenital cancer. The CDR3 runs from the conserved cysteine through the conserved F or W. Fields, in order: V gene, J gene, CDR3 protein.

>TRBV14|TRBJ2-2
CASSQVSGYTGELFF
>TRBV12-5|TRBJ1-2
CASAFGNYGYTF
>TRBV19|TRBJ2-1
CASSMWGGNYNEQFF
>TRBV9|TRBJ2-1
CASSVGGTSGVSEQFF
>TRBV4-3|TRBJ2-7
CASSQAETGAYEQYF
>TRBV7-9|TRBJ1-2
CASSPQGPEDGYTF
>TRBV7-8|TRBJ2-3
CASSFSSPTDTQYF
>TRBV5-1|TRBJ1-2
CASSLAHSNYGYTF
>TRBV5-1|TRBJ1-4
CASSLAGSLGEKLFF
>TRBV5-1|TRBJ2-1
CASRTGGVIYNEQFF
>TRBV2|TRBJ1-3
CASKFHGGNTIYF
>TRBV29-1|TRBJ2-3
CSVSDRGGQDTQYF
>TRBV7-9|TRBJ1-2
CASSLTGVNYGYTF
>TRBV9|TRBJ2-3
CASSLLRGSLPDTQYF
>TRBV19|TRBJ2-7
CASSHRGGEQYF
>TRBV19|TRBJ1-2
CASSIDRAHGNYGYTF
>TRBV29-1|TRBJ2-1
CSVVDRTMRHEQFF
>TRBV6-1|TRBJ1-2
CASLPRLILNYGYTF
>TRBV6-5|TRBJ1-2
CASSYSMGQGSYGYTF
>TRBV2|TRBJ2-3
CASSQVSSTDTQYF
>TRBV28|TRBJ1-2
CASSYNYGYTF
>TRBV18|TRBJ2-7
CASSLVLGEQYF
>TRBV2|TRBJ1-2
CASGFLGASYGYTF
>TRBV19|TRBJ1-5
CASSIGLFGNQPQHF
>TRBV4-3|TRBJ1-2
CASSQPQGSNYGYTF
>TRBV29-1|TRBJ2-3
CSVEGGKRADTQYF
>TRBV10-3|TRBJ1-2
CAIRDNMNYGYTF
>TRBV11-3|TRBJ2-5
CASSFAGRQETQYF
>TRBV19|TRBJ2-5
CASSRGLAGGYQETQYF
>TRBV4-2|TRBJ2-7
CASSQTGTGAYEQYF
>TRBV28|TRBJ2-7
CASSFPGPTYEQYF
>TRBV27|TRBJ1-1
CASSLDINTEAFF
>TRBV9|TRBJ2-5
CASSRAEETQYF
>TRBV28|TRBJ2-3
CASRVQGDSTDTQYF
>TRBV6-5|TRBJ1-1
CASSYSSPGGTEAFF
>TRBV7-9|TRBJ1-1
CASSGTVVTEAFF
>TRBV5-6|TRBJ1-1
CASSLGGGAYTEAFF
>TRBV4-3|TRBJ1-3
CASSQVRASPSGNTIYF
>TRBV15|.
CATSRDGRGARREQYF
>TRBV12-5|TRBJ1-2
CASAPDRGGYGYTF
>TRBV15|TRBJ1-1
CATSGIEQEAFF
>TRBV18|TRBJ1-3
CASTETPTSGNTIYF
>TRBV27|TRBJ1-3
CASSAPDRAGGNTIYF
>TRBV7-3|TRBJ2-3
CASSLQGASTDTQYF
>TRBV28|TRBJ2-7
CASSLRVLGGREQYF
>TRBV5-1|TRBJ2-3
CASSFLRGGTDTQYF
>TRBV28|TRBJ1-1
CASSKPPGAVEAFF
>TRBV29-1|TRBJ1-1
CSVGRPAEAFF
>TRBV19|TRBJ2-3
CASSIQGSTDTQYF
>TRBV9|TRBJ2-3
CASSVFWASTDTQYF
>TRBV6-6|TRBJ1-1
CASSSGRGTEAFF
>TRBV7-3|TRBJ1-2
CASSESPGRGNYGYTF
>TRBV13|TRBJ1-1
CASSLPARAWVAFF
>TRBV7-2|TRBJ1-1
CASSLAVTGKEAFF
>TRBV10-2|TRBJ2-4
CASSEIENIQYF